This T cell receptor beta chain was identified in a study of healthy donors' naive CD4 and CD8 T cells. Starting from 500 ng of total RNA, TCR libraries were made with linear amplification. From the reads, TCRdb called clonotypes with MiXCR, one entry per CDR3 protein. The sample records 150,000 to 200,000 distinct CDR3 sequences, 65% to 75% being singletons. Sequencing input: naive CD4+ and CD8+ T cells sorted from blood, pooled from several donors. This TCR derives from a pool of human donors in good health; the sample pools cells from several healthy donors.

CDR3: CASSLVNNEQFF. DNA for the CDR3: TGTGCCAGCAGTTTGGTGAACAATGAGCAGTTCTTC. This chain links TRBV6-1 with TRBJ2-1; no clear D gene. This CDR3 is built from 12 residues. The germline gives CDR1 MNHNS, CDR2 SASEGT. V was shortened by 5 bases and J by 5 bases, with 7 bases between the two germline ends.